The 19 T cell receptor beta chains reported below all come from one sample, sequenced in a study of blood T cells in healthy people across ages. The use of a sample-barcoded 5' primer and a J-beta primer mix characterized a second PCR of roughly 6 to 11 cycles. TCRdb ran MiXCR on the 5' RACE reads and lists one entry per CDR3 protein. In the table there are fewer than 2 million distinct CDR3 sequences, more than 35% of which are singletons. The sequenced material came from blood. These receptors all come from a human donor in good health.

The gene calls are TRBV20-1 and TRBJ1-2; TRBD1 aligns across 7 bases. CDR1 DFQATT and CDR2 SNEGSKA come from the germline V gene (reference sequence). This CDR3 region has 14 residues. V shed 6 bases, J shed 3 bases, and the junction held 10 bases outside the gene matches. The CDR3 loop reads CSALVRDSDYGYTF. The CDR3 DNA reads as TGCAGTGCCTTAGTTCGGGACAGCGACTATGGCTACACCTTC.

This clonotype was seen a handful of times. At one end, the junction sequence differs from germline, possibly due to a read error. The chain has TRBV7-9 and TRBJ2-5; D possibly corresponds to TRBD1 (6 bases). The CDR3 length is 12 residues. Germline values: CDR1 SEHNR, CDR2 FQNEAQ (reference sequence). The CDR3 spells CAGSLGNREQYF. CDR3 in DNA: TGTGCCGGCAGCTTAGGGAACAGGGAGCAGTACTTC.

In its sample, this clonotype was seen a few times. The chain uses TRBV5-5 and TRBJ2-4; 7 bases map to TRBD2. The tail of the sequence fits TRBJ2-7 better, so the J call may be wrong. Germline CDR1 reads SGHKS; CDR2 reads YYEKEE (reference sequence). This CDR3 has 15 residues. The CDR3 DNA follows: TGTGCCAGTAGTCCTATGGGAGGGGCCACCTACGAGCAGTACTTC. Amino acids: CASSPMGGATYEQYF.

This clonotype was recorded once. The chain carries TRBV12-3 or TRBV12-4 and TRBJ1-1, with D possibly being TRBD1 (5 bases). V was trimmed by 2 bases and J by 6 bases, leaving 13 bases between them. The CDR3 has 14 amino acids. The CDR3 region has the DNA TGTGCCAGCAGTTTAACGGGCCCGGGGGCTGAAGCTTTCTTT. Its protein product is CASSLTGPGAEAFF.

The DNA for the CDR3 is TGTGCCTGGAGCGACGGGGACAGTTCTCTCGAGCAGTACTTC. This gives the protein CAWSDGDSSLEQYF. The rearrangement joins TRBV30 to TRBJ2-4; 7 positions match TRBD1. The tail of the sequence fits TRBJ2-7 better, so the J call may be wrong. Germline V gives CDR1 GTSNPN, CDR2 SVGIG (reference sequence). This CDR3 region has 14 residues.

This chain's CDR3 is CASSREYDRGWETQYF. CDR3 coding DNA: TGTGCCAGCAGCCGAGAGTACGACAGGGGGTGGGAGACCCAGTACTTC. V is TRBV11-3 and J is TRBJ2-5, with 9 bases identical to TRBD1. J was trimmed by 5 bases and V by 5 bases; bases with no gene match: 12. Per germline, CDR1 SGHNT and CDR2 YENEEA. CDR3 length: 16 amino acids.

The chain is built from TRBV15 and TRBJ1-2, with D tentatively TRBD1 (6 bases). Germline V gene sequence: CDR1 LNHNV, CDR2 YYDKDF (reference sequence). V was cut by 1 base and J by 4 bases, with 7 bases left in between. The CDR3 consists of 13 residues. The CDR3 DNA reads as TGTGCCACCAGCAGAGCAGGGGCCTATGGCTACACCTTC. This gives the protein CATSRAGAYGYTF. The variable domain in full, completed from reference TRBV15 and TRBJ1-2, reads DAMVIQNPRYQVTQFGKPVTLSCSQTLNHNVMYWYQQKSSQAPKLLFHYYDKDFNNEADTPDNFQSRRPNTSFCFLDIRSPGLGDTAMYLCATSRAGAYGYTFGSGTRLTVV.

The V gene is TRBV29-1, the J gene TRBJ2-7; TRBD2 matches at 7 bases. V lost 5 bases to trimming and J lost 6 bases; unmatched junction nucleotides: 10. The CDR3 length is 13 residues. The germline CDR1 and CDR2 sequences are SQVTM and ANQGSEA. CDR3 nucleotide sequence: TGCAGCGTTAGCCAGGGAGGGACGGGCGAGCAGTACTTC. Residues: CSVSQGGTGEQYF.

The chain is built from TRBV4-3 and TRBJ1-2; no firm D call. CDR3 length: 16 amino acids. The V gene's germline CDR1 is LGHNA and CDR2 YSLEER. V gave up 3 bases and J gave up 4 bases, with 18 bases separating them. The CDR3 spells CASSQIGADAIYGYTF. CDR3 bases: TGCGCCAGCAGCCAGATAGGTGCGGACGCCATCTATGGCTACACCTTC.

This chain joins TRBV9 and TRBJ2-3, with 7 positions matching TRBD2. The CDR3 extends over 16 amino acids. J was trimmed by 2 bases and V by 1 base; bases with no gene match: 7. Germline values: CDR1 SGDLS, CDR2 YYNGEE. CDR3 nucleotides: TGTGCCAGCAGCGTACAGGTGGGACTACCCACAGATACGCAGTATTTT. The encoded protein is CASSVQVGLPTDTQYF.

The chain is built from TRBV5-1 and TRBJ2-7; D possibly uses TRBD1 or TRBD2 (5 bases each). The V and J ends lost 4 bases and 3 bases respectively, with 11 bases between them. The CDR3 length is 13 residues. Germline V gene data show CDR1 as SGHRS and CDR2 as YFSETQ. The chain's CDR3 is CASSGVRGYEQYF. The CDR3, as DNA: TGCGCCAGCAGCGGGGTGAGGGGCTACGAGCAGTACTTC.

As DNA, the CDR3 is TGTGCCATCAGGATGACAGCGACCAAGACGATCTATGGCTACACCTTC. Translated, it gives CAIRMTATKTIYGYTF. The genes are TRBV10-3 and TRBJ1-2; tentatively, D is TRBD1 (5 bases). This CDR3 has 16 residues. Germline lookup yields CDR1 ENHRY and CDR2 SYGVKD. The V end was cut by 6 bases, the J end by 4 bases, with 21 bases between.

A few counts support this clonotype. This chain uses TRBV12-3 or TRBV12-4 with TRBJ2-1, with 13 bases aligning to TRBD2. This CDR3 has 15 amino acids. Trimming removed 6 bases from V and 12 bases from J; junction bases left unmatched: 11. CDR3 sequence: CASSTGTSGVEGQFF. In DNA form, the CDR3 reads TGTGCCAGCAGCACCGGGACTAGCGGGGTAGAGGGGCAGTTCTTC.

The rearrangement joins TRBV20-1 to TRBJ2-3, with D perhaps matching TRBD2 (5 bases). The CDR3 extends over 14 amino acids. The germline V gene encodes CDR1 DFQATT and CDR2 SNEGSKA (reference sequence). The ends were cut back, 6 bases at V and 6 bases at J, with 19 bases in the middle. The CDR3 loop is CSARLLDALDTQYF. The CDR3, as DNA: TGCAGTGCCCGACTACTAGATGCCCTGGATACGCAGTATTTT.

The chain employs TRBV12-3 or TRBV12-4 and TRBJ1-4, with D possibly being TRBD1 (5 bases). There are 13 residues in the CDR3. Trimming left V 5 bases short and J 10 bases short, with 14 bases between. The CDR3 DNA is TGTGCCAGCAGTGACCGCGTGGGGGGAAAACTGTTTTTT. Protein product: CASSDRVGGKLFF.

This clonotype appeared a few times. V usage is TRBV25-1 and J usage is TRBJ1-5, with D uncertain. Germline V gene lookup returns CDR1 MGHDK and CDR2 SYGVNS. With 6 bases removed from V and 5 bases from J, the gap between germline ends came to 11 bases. The CDR3 covers 13 residues. CDR3 coding DNA: TGTGCCAGCAGCCCCCACGTTGATCAGCCCCAGCATTTT. Its protein is CASSPHVDQPQHF.

This clonotype was recorded once. The V gene is TRBV12-3 or TRBV12-4, the J gene TRBJ1-1; D unclear. This CDR3 is built from 14 residues. Trimming stripped 2 bases from V and 5 bases from J, with 12 bases between. The CDR3 reads CASSLSVRVTEAFF. The CDR3 DNA reads as TGTGCCAGCAGTTTATCGGTTCGAGTAACTGAAGCTTTCTTT.

The V and J genes are TRBV6-4 and TRBJ1-5; the match to TRBD1 covers 7 bases. The CDR3 runs 15 residues. Germline CDR1 and CDR2: MRHNA and SNTAGT. Losses at the gene ends were 6 bases for V and 2 bases for J; bases not matched to a gene: 7. CDR3 nucleotides: TGTGCCAGCAGCGAAGACAGGGTAGGCAATCAGCCCCAGCATTTT. Protein: CASSEDRVGNQPQHF.

Points on this clonotype: Mismatch with germline at one junction end may stem from a read error. The chain is built from TRBV10-3 and TRBJ1-6; the D is unclear. Germline lookup yields CDR1 ENHRY and CDR2 SYGVKD. The CDR3 consists of 17 residues. CDR3 sequence reads: CAVSSSGSRTINSPLHF. For the CDR3, the DNA is TGTGCCGTCTCTTCTAGTGGCAGCCGTACGATCAATTCGCCCCTCCACTTT.